This passage covers 10 T cell receptor beta chains from one sample sequenced in a study of T-cell memory formation after mild COVID-19. MiXCR, run by TCRdb on the 5' RACE reads, gives a single entry per CDR3 protein. Of more than 85,000 distinct CDR3 sequences in the sample, 11% were seen once. Material for sequencing was PBMCs or a T cell subset sorted from them (not recorded which). These receptors were taken from a man between 18 and 35 years old who had mild COVID-19 (a few samples of this study predate the infection). Cell type and time point are not known.

This clonotype was seen a handful of times. The chain joins TRBV12-3 or TRBV12-4 to TRBJ2-7; D unresolved. Trimming removed 3 bases from V and 6 bases from J, with 12 bases in between. CDR3 length equals 13 residues. This CDR3 reads CASSFLARAEQYF. CDR3 bases: TGTGCCAGCAGTTTTCTCGCCCGGGCCGAGCAGTACTTC.

This clonotype was counted only a few times. The chain has TRBV12-3 or TRBV12-4 and TRBJ2-1; no clear D. The CDR3 has 14 residues. Trimming took off 4 bases at V and 0 bases at J, with 7 bases between the two ends. In DNA, the CDR3 is TGTGCCAGCAGTTCGGTGGACTCCTACAATGAGCAGTTCTTC. Amino acid sequence: CASSSVDSYNEQFF.

CDR3 in amino acids: CASSADYPYYEQYF. Here the CDR3 DNA reads TGCGCCAGCAGTGCCGACTACCCTTACTACGAGCAGTACTTC. The chain carries TRBV10-2 and TRBJ2-7; tentative D call: TRBD2 (5 bases). The length of the CDR3 is 14 residues. With 4 bases removed from V and 3 bases from J, the gap between germline ends came to 13 bases. The germline V gene encodes CDR1 WSHSY and CDR2 SAAADI.

This clonotype was counted at least ten times. J is TRBJ1-5 and V is TRBV5-6; 7 bases line up with TRBD1. The germline CDR1 and CDR2 sequences are SGHDT and YYEEEE. The CDR3 has 15 amino acids. With V trimmed by 4 bases and J by 0 bases, 4 bases remained unmatched. The CDR3 region has the DNA TGTGCCAGCAGCATGGGACAGATTAGCAATCAGCCCCAGCATTTT. Protein sequence: CASSMGQISNQPQHF.

As concerns this clonotype: An end of the junction differs from the germline gene, which may be a read error. V gene TRBV3-1 combines with J gene TRBJ2-2; TRBD2 matches 8 bases. Germline V gene data show CDR1 as LGHDT and CDR2 as YNNKEL (reference sequence). CDR3 length: 14 residues. The CDR3: CSSSFGLASGELFF. The CDR3, as DNA: TGTTCCAGCAGCTTCGGACTAGCATCCGGGGAGCTGTTTTTT.

This clonotype was picked up a small number of times. The rearrangement joins TRBV24-1 to TRBJ2-2; D might be TRBD2 (5 bases). Germline CDR1 and CDR2: KGHDR and SFDVKD. This CDR3 contains 18 residues. Trimming removed 3 bases from V and 3 bases from J, with 19 bases in between. CDR3 region: CATSDKGEGPLDTGELFF. The CDR3 nucleotides are TGTGCCACCAGTGATAAAGGCGAGGGCCCACTAGACACCGGGGAGCTGTTTTTT.

V gene TRBV28 combines with J gene TRBJ1-3; 7 nucleotides agree with TRBD1. Trimming at V came to 4 bases and at J to 0 bases, leaving 15 bases not matched to a gene. This CDR3 region has 19 residues. The V gene's germline CDR1 is MDHEN and CDR2 SYDVKM. CDR3 protein: CASSSPVEGQTYSGNTIYF. The DNA for the CDR3 is TGTGCCAGCAGTTCCCCCGTAGAGGGACAGACATACTCTGGAAACACCATATATTTT.

This rearrangement joins TRBV11-2 to TRBJ2-5; 8 nucleotides match TRBD1. Germline V gene data show CDR1 as SGHAT and CDR2 as FQNNGV. V shed 4 bases and J 4 bases; nucleotides not matched to a gene: 14. The CDR3 sequence is 17 residues long. Written as DNA, the CDR3 is TGTGCCAGCAGCTCCGAGCCCGGACAGGGAGTCGGAGAGACCCAGTACTTC. Translated: CASSSEPGQGVGETQYF.

The sample holds a few counts of this clonotype. The chain recombines TRBV5-1 with TRBJ2-7; 8 bases agree with TRBD1. V trimming: 4 bases; J trimming: 4 bases; junction bases outside the gene matches: 13. The V gene's germline CDR1 is SGHRS and CDR2 YFSETQ. This CDR3 is built from 16 residues. The DNA of the CDR3 is TGCGCCAGCAGCCCCAGAGGACAGGGACCCTATTACGAGCAGTACGTC. Its protein product is CASSPRGQGPYYEQYV.

This clonotype was counted between two and nine times. The J gene is TRBJ2-2, the V gene TRBV2; the D gene is possibly TRBD2 (5 bases). CDR3 length: 16 residues. Trimming cost V 3 bases and J 1 base, with 12 bases left between them. The germline V gene encodes CDR1 SNHLY and CDR2 FYNNEI. CDR3 DNA sequence: TGTGCCAGCAGTGATCGGGGAGTGGAGAACACCGGGGAGCTGTTTTTT. It specifies CASSDRGVENTGELFF.